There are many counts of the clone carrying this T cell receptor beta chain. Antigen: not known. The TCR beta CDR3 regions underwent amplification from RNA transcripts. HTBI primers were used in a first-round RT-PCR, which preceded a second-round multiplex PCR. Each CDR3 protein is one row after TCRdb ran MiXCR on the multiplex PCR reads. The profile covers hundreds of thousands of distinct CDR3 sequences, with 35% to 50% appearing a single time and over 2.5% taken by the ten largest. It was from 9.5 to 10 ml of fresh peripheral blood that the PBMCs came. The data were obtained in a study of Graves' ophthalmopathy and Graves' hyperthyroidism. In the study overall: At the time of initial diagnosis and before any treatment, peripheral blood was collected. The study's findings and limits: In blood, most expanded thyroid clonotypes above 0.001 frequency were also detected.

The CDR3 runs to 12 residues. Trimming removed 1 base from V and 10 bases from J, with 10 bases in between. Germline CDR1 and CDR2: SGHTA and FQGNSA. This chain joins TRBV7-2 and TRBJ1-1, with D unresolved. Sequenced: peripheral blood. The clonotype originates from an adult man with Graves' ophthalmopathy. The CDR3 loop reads CASSLERARAFF. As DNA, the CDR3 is TGTGCCAGCAGCTTAGAGAGGGCTCGAGCTTTCTTT.